This is a list of T cell receptor beta chains from one sample in a study of cytomegalovirus exposure and HLA in healthy donors. Measured with immunoSEQ multiplex PCR; TCRdb has only the in-frame clones, and not every one. The sample includes about 85,000 clones, more than 60% of them seen just once. The specimen sequenced was PBMCs. These receptors all come from a boy aged 10-17 years in good health and CMV-seronegative. Both conserved end residues are part of each CDR3. The order of the fields is V gene, J gene, D gene, clone size, CDR3 length, CDR3 DNA, CDR3 protein. A D gene is named only where the DNA matches it firmly. Some rows have no size entry. The others give once, few or many, or a class for an expanded clone.

>TRBV30|TRBJ1-2|.|few|13
TGTGCCTGGAGTGCGACGGGATCGGAAGGCTACACCTTC
CAWSATGSEGYTF
>TRBV5-1|TRBJ2-2|.|.|13
TGCGCCAGCAGCCACCCGGGGGGCCGGGAGCTGTTTTTT
CASSHPGGRELFF
>TRBV7-6|TRBJ1-1|.|.|15
TGTGCCAGCAGCCAACCGACAGCTTTGGGCACTGAAGCTTTCTTT
CASSQPTALGTEAFF
>TRBV6-1|TRBJ2-1|.|.|15
TGTGCCAGCACTTCTGGAGGGGCCCCCTACAATGAGCAGTTCTTC
CASTSGGAPYNEQFF
>TRBV7-8|TRBJ1-5|.|.|16
TGTGCCAGCAGCCAATCCCGGAGGAGCAGCAATCAGCCCCAGCATTTT
CASSQSRRSSNQPQHF
>TRBV7-3|TRBJ2-3|.|.|13
TGTGCCAGCAGCCTCTGGGGACTAGATACGCAGTATTTT
CASSLWGLDTQYF
>TRBV28|TRBJ1-3|TRBD1|.|14
TGTGCCAGCAGTTTCGACAGGGTTGGAAACACCATATATTTT
CASSFDRVGNTIYF
>TRBV27|TRBJ2-7|TRBD1|.|15
TGTGCCAGCAGTTTAAAAGGGGACAGGTTCTACGAGCAGTACTTC
CASSLKGDRFYEQYF
>TRBV19|TRBJ1-1|.|.|12
TGTGCCAGTAGGGGGGGTGACCCTGAAGCTTTCTTT
CASRGGDPEAFF
>TRBV10-3|TRBJ2-7|TRBD2|.|15
TGTGCCATCAGGGCTGGACTAGCGGAACCCTACGAGCAGTACTTC
CAIRAGLAEPYEQYF
>TRBV7-2|TRBJ1-4|.|few|14
TGTGCCAGCAGGCGGACAGTGGATAATGAAAAACTGTTTTTT
CASRRTVDNEKLFF
>TRBV2|TRBJ1-6|.|.|16
TGTGCCAGCAGTGGGGGACTAGTGAGCTATAATTCACCCCTCCACTTT
CASSGGLVSYNSPLHF
>TRBV30|TRBJ1-5|.|.|15
TGTGCCTGGAGTGTGGGGGGGGCCGGGAATCAGCCCCAGCATTTT
CAWSVGGAGNQPQHF
>TRBV4-3|TRBJ2-7|TRBD2|.|14
TGCGCCAGCAGCCAAGTGGGAGGGACCCACGAGCAGTACTTC
CASSQVGGTHEQYF
>TRBV9|TRBJ1-4|.|.|14
TGTGCCAGCAGCGGGCGGACGGGGGATGAAAAACTGTTTTTT
CASSGRTGDEKLFF
>TRBV2|TRBJ2-7|.|.|12
TGTGCCAGCAGTGATCGGACAGAAGAGCAGTACTTC
CASSDRTEEQYF
>TRBV5-1|TRBJ1-5|.|few|13
TGCGCCAGCAGCTTACGCGGGGACCAGCCCCAGCATTTT
CASSLRGDQPQHF
>TRBV4-3|TRBJ1-4|.|.|15
TGCGCCAGCAGCCCCCTGCCAGCGAGAGGTGAAAAACTGTTTTTT
CASSPLPARGEKLFF
>TRBV6-5|TRBJ1-5|.|.|14
TGTGCCAGCACCCCGAGGAGGGGAAATCAGCCCCAGCATTTT
CASTPRRGNQPQHF
>TRBV5-4|TRBJ1-2|TRBD1|.|14
TGTGCCAGCAGCTTGGGAGACAGGGACTATGGCTACACCTTC
CASSLGDRDYGYTF
>TRBV30|TRBJ2-2|TRBD2|.|14
TGTGCCTGGAGGAGCGGGAGGTCTCCCGGGGAGCTGTTTTTT
CAWRSGRSPGELFF
>TRBV30|TRBJ2-2|.|.|13
TGTGCCTGGAGTATCGGGAACACCGGGGAGCTGTTTTTT
CAWSIGNTGELFF
>TRBV7-6|TRBJ1-2|TRBD1|.|15
TGTGCCAGCAGCCTCCAGACAGGGGGCGTAGGTGGCTACACCTTC
CASSLQTGGVGGYTF
>TRBV29-1|TRBJ1-3|TRBD1|once|15
TGCAGCGTGGAAAACATCGGGACAGGAGGAAACACCATATATTTT
CSVENIGTGGNTIYF
>TRBV9|TRBJ1-6|TRBD1|once|14
TGTGCCAGCAGCGTCGGGACAGGGGGTTCACCCCTCCACTTT
CASSVGTGGSPLHF
>TRBV14|TRBJ1-2|.|.|14
TGTGCCAGCAGCCAAGATTCTAGGCCCGGTGGCTACACCTTC
CASSQDSRPGGYTF
>TRBV29-1|TRBJ1-4|TRBD1|.|13
TGCAGCGTTGGCAATACAGGGGGGGGAAAACTGTTTTTT
CSVGNTGGGKLFF
>TRBV7-7|TRBJ2-1|.|once|14
TGTGCCAGCAGCTCCGGAGTAGATAGGAATGAGCAGTTCTTC
CASSSGVDRNEQFF
>TRBV4-3|TRBJ1-2|.|.|13
TGCGCCAGCAGCCAGGCGGGGAACTATGGCTACACCTTC
CASSQAGNYGYTF
>TRBV29-1|TRBJ2-7|.|.|12
TGCAGCGTTCGGGGGGACACCTACGAGCAGTACTTC
CSVRGDTYEQYF
>TRBV30|TRBJ2-7|TRBD1|few|14
TGTGCCTGGGGGGGACAGTTACCCTCCTACGAGCAGTACTTC
CAWGGQLPSYEQYF
>TRBV28|TRBJ1-2|.|.|14
TGTGCCAGCAGTCCTACCGGGACAAGGGATGGCTACACCTTC
CASSPTGTRDGYTF
>TRBV13|TRBJ2-1|.|.|15
TGTGCCAGCAGCCCCCTGACTATACGAAACAATGAGCAGTTCTTC
CASSPLTIRNNEQFF
>TRBV5-4|TRBJ2-7|TRBD2|few|13
TGTGCCAGCAGCGTAGGGAGGGCCTACGAGCAGTACTTC
CASSVGRAYEQYF
>TRBV28|TRBJ2-5|.|.|14
TGTGCCATCATGACCAGGGCATTCCAAGAGACCCAGTACTTC
CAIMTRAFQETQYF
>TRBV27|TRBJ2-1|TRBD2|few|14
TGTGCCAGCAGAATAGCGGGAGGGCAAAATGAGCAGTTCTTC
CASRIAGGQNEQFF
>TRBV4-3|TRBJ2-7|.|.|15
TGCGCCAGCAGCCAAGATCATCGGACAGAGGGTGAGCAGTACTTC
CASSQDHRTEGEQYF
>TRBV19|TRBJ1-2|.|.|12
TGTGCCAGTAGTATAGCAGGGGCTGGCTACACCTTC
CASSIAGAGYTF
>TRBV6-5|TRBJ1-6|.|.|14
TGTGCCAGCAGTTACGGTCGGGATAATTCACCCCTCCACTTT
CASSYGRDNSPLHF
>TRBV28|TRBJ2-7|TRBD1|.|15
TGTGCCAGCAGTTTACCCAGACAGGGACCATACGAGCAGTACTTC
CASSLPRQGPYEQYF